This T cell receptor (beta chain) is drawn from a study of Ad26.COV2.S vaccination and SARS-CoV-2 variants. Some clones are missing from TCRdb's copy, which holds only in-frame ones; the method was immunoSEQ multiplex PCR. The table lists hundreds of thousands of clones, around 87% of them singletons, with about 3.6% in the top ten. In regard to this clone: Its cognate antigen is unknown.

Germline loops: CDR1 KGHDR, CDR2 SFDVKD. The CDR3 has 17 amino acids. The J segment lost 4 bases and the V segment lost 0 bases, leaving 7 bases of the junction unmatched. Treatment given: roughly 20 received Ad26.COV2.S at low or high dose, single or two shots; 5 received placebo; per-sample allocation not given. The samples date from day 63 after the first vaccine or placebo injection. Findings and caveats of the study: Substantial response breadth was reportedly seen for spike-specific CD8+ and CD4+ T cells after vaccination. Total T cell responses may have been underestimated by the TCR breadth and depth analyses.

Here the sequenced sample was peripheral blood, taken in a trial of Ad26.COV2.S vaccine versus placebo. The J gene is TRBJ2-3, the V gene TRBV24-1, with 9 nucleotides matching TRBD1. The source is a person aged 18 to 65 who received the Ad26.COV2.S COVID-19 vaccine or a placebo. The CDR3 DNA is TGTGCCACCAGTGATTTGCAAGGGACAGGGTTCCCAGATACGCAGTATTTT. This gives the protein CATSDLQGTGFPDTQYF.